Below, 21 T cell receptor beta chains from the same sample are listed, as sequenced in a study of CD8 T cells in ankylosing spondylitis (dated by TCRdb to the late 2010s). The protocol used for the library was 5' RACE. The listed sequencing device is Illumina HiSeq 2500. Using fastp trimming at Q25 and MiXCR clonotype assembly, TCRdb reanalyzed the public sequencing data and kept in-frame beta chains. Rows matching on CDR3 protein sequence are summarized as one entry with the most common DNA and genes. The sample table holds about 140,000 distinct CDR3 sequences, of which 25% to 35% were seen once. Of the sample, around 6% is held by the ten largest clones. The sample taken for sequencing was synovial fluid, either unsorted or a sorted T cell fraction (not recorded which). These receptors came from a male donor with ankylosing spondylitis.

This clonotype occurred many times. The rearrangement links TRBV4-1 to TRBJ2-1; 10 nucleotides agree with TRBD2. Germline assignment: CDR1 MGHRA and CDR2 YSYEKL. Trimming cost V 2 bases and J 9 bases; bases outside gene matches: 7. The CDR3 loop spans 15 amino acids. CDR3 DNA: TGCGCCAGCAGCCAACCGGGGACTAGCGAGGTTGAGCAGTTCTTC. Translating it yields CASSQPGTSEVEQFF.

V and J are TRBV19 and TRBJ1-5; 9 nucleotides line up with TRBD1. With V trimmed by 7 bases and J by 2 bases, 9 bases remained unmatched. The CDR3 is 16 residues long. Germline CDR1 is LNHDA and CDR2 is SQIVND (reference sequence). The CDR3 reads CASKRLDRGGNQPQHF. CDR3 coding DNA: TGTGCCAGTAAAAGACTCGACAGGGGGGGCAATCAGCCCCAGCATTTT.

This chain uses TRBV5-1 with TRBJ2-3; D is possibly TRBD1 (6 bases). Trimming pared 0 bases from V and 4 bases from J, leaving 15 bases between. The V gene's germline CDR1 is SGHRS and CDR2 YFSETQ. This CDR3 contains 16 residues. This CDR3 reads CASSLGAGALSDTQYF. Here the CDR3 DNA reads TGCGCCAGCAGCTTGGGGGCAGGGGCCCTCTCAGATACGCAGTATTTT.

This clonotype has a count of ten or more. J is TRBJ2-2 and V is TRBV12-3 or TRBV12-4; no clear D. CDR3 length equals 15 residues. Between the trimmed V and J ends, which lost 3 bases and 4 bases, there was a span of 12 bases. The CDR3 loop is CASSFGFSPTGELFF. Here the CDR3 DNA reads TGTGCCAGCAGTTTCGGGTTTTCCCCCACCGGGGAGCTGTTTTTT.

The chain has TRBV7-6 and TRBJ1-3; perhaps TRBD1 as D (6 bases). The length of the CDR3 is 15 residues. Trimming left V 5 bases short and J 0 bases short, with 11 bases between. In germline, CDR1 is SGHVS, CDR2 FNYEAQ. CDR3 in amino acids: CASSPRTASGNTIYF. CDR3 DNA: TGTGCCAGCAGCCCGCGGACAGCCTCTGGAAACACCATATATTTT.

The V gene is TRBV10-1, the J gene TRBJ2-1; tentatively, D is TRBD1 or TRBD2 (6 bases each). Germline V gene lookup returns CDR1 WNHNN and CDR2 SYGVQD (reference sequence). Deletions cut 5 bases from V and 1 base from J, with 15 bases between. This CDR3 contains 16 residues. CDR3 in amino acids: CASSSGGGRSYNEQFF. The CDR3 DNA reads TGCGCCAGCAGTTCAGGAGGGGGTCGGTCCTACAATGAGCAGTTCTTC.

This clonotype appeared a few times. This chain connects TRBV5-1 to TRBJ2-1; 7 bases match TRBD1. CDR1 is SGHRS, CDR2 YFSETQ, per germline. J was trimmed by 5 bases and V by 0 bases; bases with no gene match: 5. The CDR3 covers 15 residues. CDR3 residues: CASSLEGGRDNEQFF. The DNA for the CDR3 is TGCGCCAGCAGCTTGGAAGGGGGCAGAGACAATGAGCAGTTCTTC. The full variable domain, rest sourced from reference TRBV5-1 and TRBJ2-1, is KAGVTQTPRYLIKTRGQQVTLSCSPISGHRSVSWYQQTPGQGLQFLFEYFSETQRNKGNFPGRFSGRQFSNSRSEMNVSTLELGDSALYLCASSLEGGRDNEQFFGPGTRLTVL.

The gene calls are TRBV5-5 and TRBJ1-1; D unclear. The CDR3 has 17 amino acids. CDR1 and CDR2 from the germline V gene are SGHKS and YYEKEE (reference sequence). Trimming cost V 0 bases and J 1 base, with 16 bases left between them. The CDR3 region is CASSLVGVKNSNTEAFF. CDR3 bases: TGTGCCAGCAGCTTGGTGGGAGTAAAGAACTCGAACACTGAAGCTTTCTTT.

The chain recombines TRBV5-1 with TRBJ1-5; TRBD1 is a possible D gene (6 bases). The CDR3 has 16 residues. CDR1 is SGHRS, CDR2 YFSETQ, per germline. Trimming took 2 bases from V and 1 from J, leaving 13 bases between them. The CDR3 DNA follows: TGCGCCAGCAGCTTAGGTGGCAGGGGAAGCAATCAGCCCCAGCATTTT. This sequence encodes CASSLGGRGSNQPQHF.

In its sample, this clonotype was seen many times. The V and J genes are TRBV12-3 or TRBV12-4 and TRBJ2-1; D gene unclear. The V end was cut by 6 bases, the J end by 3 bases, with 6 bases between. The CDR3 is made up of 12 amino acids. The CDR3 DNA is TGTGCCAGCAGACGCAACTACAATGAGCAGTTCTTC. Amino acids: CASRRNYNEQFF.

This clonotype was counted ten times or more. This chain links TRBV6-1 with TRBJ2-2; the D gene could be TRBD1 or TRBD2 (6 bases each). The V gene lost 4 bases and the J gene lost 6 bases, with 15 bases spanning the gap. CDR1 is MNHNS and CDR2 is SASEGT in the germline V gene. The CDR3 length is 15 residues. CDR3 nucleotides: TGTGCCAGCAGTGTACAGGGAGGTGATGCCGGGGAGCTGTTTTTT. It is translated as CASSVQGGDAGELFF.

This chain uses TRBV2 with TRBJ1-2; no clear D. Germline values: CDR1 SNHLY, CDR2 FYNNEI. With 6 bases removed from V and 7 bases from J, the gap between germline ends came to 12 bases. The CDR3 covers 12 residues. This chain's CDR3 is CASRLSGIGYTF. CDR3 bases: TGTGCCAGCAGGCTATCCGGGATTGGCTACACCTTC.

This clonotype was found a few times. The rearrangement joins TRBV5-5 to TRBJ2-1; TRBD1 matches 7 bases. Germline CDR1 and CDR2: SGHKS and YYEKEE (reference sequence). CDR3 length: 14 amino acids. V shed 4 bases and J 3 bases; nucleotides not matched to a gene: 4. The CDR3 sequence is CASSLRDSYNEQFF. The CDR3 bases are TGTGCCAGCAGCCTCCGGGACAGCTACAATGAGCAGTTCTTC.

The chain is built from TRBV11-2 and TRBJ2-2; D remains unclear. This CDR3 region has 15 residues. Trimming left V 0 bases short and J 2 bases short, with 7 bases between. Per germline, CDR1 SGHAT and CDR2 FQNNGV. The CDR3 nucleotides read TGTGCCAGCAGCTTAGATTTCGGAAACACCGGGGAGCTGTTTTTT. Its translation is CASSLDFGNTGELFF.

This clonotype turned up a few times. V is TRBV20-1 and J is TRBJ1-2; D is possibly TRBD1 (6 bases). V was trimmed by 1 base and J by 6 bases, leaving 9 bases between them. The CDR3 covers 12 residues. Looked up from germline, CDR1 is DFQATT and CDR2 is SNEGSKA (reference sequence). The CDR3 DNA reads TGCAGTGCTAGAGCAGGGGCGCATGGCTACACCTTC. This translates into CSARAGAHGYTF.

This clonotype has only a few counts. V gene TRBV6-1 combines with J gene TRBJ1-6; 10 bases are shared with TRBD1. The germline gives CDR1 MNHNS, CDR2 SASEGT. The CDR3 contains 16 residues. The V and J ends lost 6 bases and 3 bases, in that order; junction bases with no gene match: 5. As DNA, the CDR3 is TGTGCCAGCAGCGATTGGACAGGGGGCTATAATTCACCCCTCCACTTT. Residues: CASSDWTGGYNSPLHF.

V usage is TRBV4-2 and J usage is TRBJ2-1; TRBD2 matches 9 bases. Germline CDR1 reads LGHNA; CDR2 reads YNFKEQ. The CDR3 has 16 residues. Trimming at V came to 1 base and at J to 6 bases, leaving 7 bases not matched to a gene. This chain's CDR3 is CASSQGGSGGINEQFF. In nucleotides, the CDR3 is TGTGCCAGCAGCCAAGGAGGTAGCGGGGGAATCAATGAGCAGTTCTTC.

The V gene is TRBV18, the J gene TRBJ2-1, with TRBD2 identical over 8 bases. The germline gives CDR1 KGHSH, CDR2 LQKENI. The ends lost 1 base at V and 4 bases at J; junction bases unmatched: 9. This CDR3 has 17 residues. CDR3 sequence reads: CASSPLTPSGRYNEQFF. CDR3 DNA sequence: TGTGCCAGCTCACCACTTACGCCTAGCGGGCGTTACAATGAGCAGTTCTTC.

This sequence joins TRBV6-1 and TRBJ2-1; TRBD2 might be the D (6 bases). With 2 bases removed from V and 8 bases from J, the gap between germline ends came to 16 bases. Germline CDR1 MNHNS, CDR2 SASEGT. The CDR3 loop spans 15 amino acids. The CDR3 region is CASSESGGNSDEQFF. In DNA form, the CDR3 reads TGTGCCAGCAGTGAAAGTGGGGGGAATTCCGATGAGCAGTTCTTC.

This clonotype was seen a few times. The rearrangement uses TRBV3-1 and TRBJ2-7; D might be TRBD1 (6 bases). CDR3 length: 13 residues. Germline values: CDR1 LGHDT, CDR2 YNNKEL (reference sequence). V lost 5 bases and J lost 6, with 14 bases in between. The CDR3 DNA is TGTGCCAGCAGCGGAACAGGGAAGGGCGAGCAGTACTTC. It specifies CASSGTGKGEQYF.

This clonotype was counted a few times. The chain has TRBV5-1 and TRBJ2-1; TRBD2 aligns across 7 bases. Germline V gene lookup returns CDR1 SGHRS and CDR2 YFSETQ. This CDR3 comprises 17 residues. V was clipped by 0 bases and J by 5 bases; unmatched bases: 11. CDR3 in amino acids: CASSLGLRASGNNEQFF. The CDR3 DNA sequence: TGCGCCAGCAGCTTGGGCCTTAGGGCTAGCGGAAACAATGAGCAGTTCTTC.